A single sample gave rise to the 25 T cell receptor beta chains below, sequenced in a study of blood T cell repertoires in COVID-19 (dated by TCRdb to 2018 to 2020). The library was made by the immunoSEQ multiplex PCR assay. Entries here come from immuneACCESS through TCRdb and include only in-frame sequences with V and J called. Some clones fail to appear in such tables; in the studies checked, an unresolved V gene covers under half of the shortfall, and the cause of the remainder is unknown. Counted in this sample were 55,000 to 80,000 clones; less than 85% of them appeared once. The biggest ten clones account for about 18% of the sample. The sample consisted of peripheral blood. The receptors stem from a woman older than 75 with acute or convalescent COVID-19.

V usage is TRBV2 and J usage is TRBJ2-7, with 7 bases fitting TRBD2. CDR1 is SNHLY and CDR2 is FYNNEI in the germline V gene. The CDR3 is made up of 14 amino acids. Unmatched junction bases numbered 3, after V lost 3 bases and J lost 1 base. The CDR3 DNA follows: TGTGCCAGCAGTGATCACGGGGGGTCCTACGAGCAGTACTTC. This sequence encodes CASSDHGGSYEQYF.

CDR3 amino acids: CASSGGQGAFYGYTF. For the CDR3, the DNA is TGTGCCAGTAGTGGTGGACAGGGGGCTTTCTATGGCTACACCTTC. The chain employs TRBV19 and TRBJ1-2, with 11 bases aligning to TRBD1. The CDR3 totals 15 residues. Germline-derived CDR1 and CDR2 are LNHDA and SQIVND (reference sequence). Unmatched junction bases numbered 6, after V lost 5 bases and J lost 4 bases.

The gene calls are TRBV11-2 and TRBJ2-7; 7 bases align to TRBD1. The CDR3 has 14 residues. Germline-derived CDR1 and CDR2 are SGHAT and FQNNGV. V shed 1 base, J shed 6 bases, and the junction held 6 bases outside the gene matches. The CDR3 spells CASSLGQGKREQYF. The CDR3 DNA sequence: TGTGCCAGCAGCTTAGGACAGGGAAAACGCGAGCAGTACTTC.

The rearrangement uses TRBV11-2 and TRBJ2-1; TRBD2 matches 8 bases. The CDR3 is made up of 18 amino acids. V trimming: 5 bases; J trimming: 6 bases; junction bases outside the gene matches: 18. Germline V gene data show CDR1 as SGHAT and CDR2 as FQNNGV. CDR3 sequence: CASSRGTRGRAATNEQFF. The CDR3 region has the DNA TGTGCCAGCAGCCGCGGGACTAGAGGTCGGGCCGCCACCAATGAGCAGTTCTTC.

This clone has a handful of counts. DNA of the CDR3: TGTGCCAGTTCGGACAGGATAAATGAAAAACTGTTTTTT. Translation: CASSDRINEKLFF. The chain links TRBV19 to TRBJ1-4, with 7 positions matching TRBD1. This CDR3 spans 13 amino acids. CDR1 and CDR2 from the germline V gene are LNHDA and SQIVND (reference sequence). V was pared by 8 bases and J by 5 bases, with 5 bases of the junction left unmatched.

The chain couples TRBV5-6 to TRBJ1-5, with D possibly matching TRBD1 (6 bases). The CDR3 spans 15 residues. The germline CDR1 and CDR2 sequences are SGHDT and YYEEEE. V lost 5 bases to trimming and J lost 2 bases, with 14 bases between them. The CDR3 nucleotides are TGTGCCAGCAGTTCCGGGACATCCGGCAATCAGCCCCAGCATTTT. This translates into CASSSGTSGNQPQHF.

CDR3 sequence reads: CASSLRPAGYGEQYF. The DNA of the CDR3 is TGTGCCAGCAGCTTAAGGCCTGCAGGGTACGGCGAGCAGTACTTC. The J gene is TRBJ2-7, the V gene TRBV11-3, with D maybe TRBD1 (5 bases). V was pared by 2 bases and J by 6 bases, with 17 bases between. The CDR3 has 15 residues. The V gene's germline CDR1 is SGHNT and CDR2 YENEEA.

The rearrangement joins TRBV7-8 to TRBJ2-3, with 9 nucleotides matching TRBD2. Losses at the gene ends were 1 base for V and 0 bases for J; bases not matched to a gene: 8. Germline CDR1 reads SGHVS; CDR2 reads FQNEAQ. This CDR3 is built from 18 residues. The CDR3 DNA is TGTGCCAGCAGCTTAGGTTCACTAGCGGGCTTTAGCACAGATACGCAGTATTTT. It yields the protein CASSLGSLAGFSTDTQYF.

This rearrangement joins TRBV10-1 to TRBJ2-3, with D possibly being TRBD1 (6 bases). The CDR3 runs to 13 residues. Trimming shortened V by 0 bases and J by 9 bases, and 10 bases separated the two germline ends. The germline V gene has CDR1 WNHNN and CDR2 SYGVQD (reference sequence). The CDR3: CASSESATGTQYF. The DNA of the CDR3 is TGCGCCAGCAGTGAGTCTGCTACAGGGACGCAGTATTTT.

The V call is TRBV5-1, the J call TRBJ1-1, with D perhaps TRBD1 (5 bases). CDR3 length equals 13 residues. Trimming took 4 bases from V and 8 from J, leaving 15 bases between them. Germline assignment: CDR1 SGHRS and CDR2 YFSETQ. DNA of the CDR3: TGCGCCAGCAGCCCCGAAGGGGCTCGGGAAGCTTTCTTT. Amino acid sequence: CASSPEGAREAFF.

For the CDR3, the DNA is TGTGCCAGCAGCTTTAGGACTCTTCAACCCCCTGAAGCTTTCTTT. As protein: CASSFRTLQPPEAFF. The chain recombines TRBV5-8 with TRBJ1-1; D not certain. Trimming removed 2 bases at V and 6 bases at J, with 17 bases between. CDR1 is SGHTS and CDR2 is YDEGEE in the germline V gene. The CDR3 covers 15 residues.

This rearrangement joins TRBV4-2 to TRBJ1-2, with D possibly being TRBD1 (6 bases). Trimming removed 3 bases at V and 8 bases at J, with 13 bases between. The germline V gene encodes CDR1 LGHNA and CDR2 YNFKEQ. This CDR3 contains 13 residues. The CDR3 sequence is CASSQYEGEGYTF. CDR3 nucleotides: TGTGCCAGCAGCCAGTATGAGGGGGAAGGCTACACCTTC.

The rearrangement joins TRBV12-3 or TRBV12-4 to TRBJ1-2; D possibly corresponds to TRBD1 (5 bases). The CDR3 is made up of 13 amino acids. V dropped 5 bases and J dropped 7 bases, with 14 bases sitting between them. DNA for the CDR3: TGTGCCAGCAGTCGGGGGAGATTTGGTGGCTACACCTTC. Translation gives CASSRGRFGGYTF.

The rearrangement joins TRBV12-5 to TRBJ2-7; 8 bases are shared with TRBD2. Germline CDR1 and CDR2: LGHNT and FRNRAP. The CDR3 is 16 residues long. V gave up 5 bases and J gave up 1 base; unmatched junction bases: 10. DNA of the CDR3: TGTGCTAGTGGTCCCCGGGAGGGAGGAGGTTCCTACGAGCAGTACTTC. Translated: CASGPREGGGSYEQYF.

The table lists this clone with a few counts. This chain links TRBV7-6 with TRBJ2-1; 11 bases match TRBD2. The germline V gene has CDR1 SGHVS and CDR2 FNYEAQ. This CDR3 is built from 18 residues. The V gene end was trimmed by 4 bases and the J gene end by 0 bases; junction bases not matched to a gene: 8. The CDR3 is CASSSLTSGGRSYNEQFF. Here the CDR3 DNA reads TGTGCCAGCAGCTCCCTAACTAGCGGGGGTCGCTCCTACAATGAGCAGTTCTTC. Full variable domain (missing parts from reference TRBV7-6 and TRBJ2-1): GAGVSQSPRYKVTKRGQDVALRCDPISGHVSLYWYRQALGQGPEFLTYFNYEAQQDKSGLPNDRFSAERPEGSISTLTIQRTEQRDSAMYRCASSSLTSGGRSYNEQFFGPGTRLTVL.

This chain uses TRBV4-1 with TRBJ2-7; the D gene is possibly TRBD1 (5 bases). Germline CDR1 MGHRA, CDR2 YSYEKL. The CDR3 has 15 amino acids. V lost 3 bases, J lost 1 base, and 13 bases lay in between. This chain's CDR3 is CASSQEFQGSYEQYF. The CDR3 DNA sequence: TGCGCCAGCAGCCAGGAATTCCAGGGTTCCTACGAGCAGTACTTC.

The CDR3 region has the DNA TGTGCCAGCAGCTTAAACCCCGGGGGCAATCAGCCCCAGCATTTT. This encodes CASSLNPGGNQPQHF. J is TRBJ1-5 and V is TRBV7-6; no firm D call. The CDR3 totals 15 residues. The V and J ends lost 2 bases and 2 bases respectively, with 10 bases between them. Germline loops: CDR1 SGHVS, CDR2 FNYEAQ.

CDR3 bases: TGCAGCGTTGGGGATCAGGGGGGCTGGTACACTGAAGCTTTCTTT. Encoded protein: CSVGDQGGWYTEAFF. The chain recombines TRBV29-1 with TRBJ1-1; 7 nucleotides match TRBD1. Germline V gene sequence: CDR1 SQVTM, CDR2 ANQGSEA. The ends lost 4 bases at V and 3 bases at J; junction bases unmatched: 11. This CDR3 is 15 amino acids long. Full variable domain (missing parts from reference TRBV29-1 and TRBJ1-1): SAVISQKPSRDICQRGTSLTIQCQVDSQVTMMFWYRQQPGQSLTLIATANQGSEATYESGFVIDKFPISRPNLTFSTLTVSNMSPEDSSIYLCSVGDQGGWYTEAFFGQGTRLTVV.

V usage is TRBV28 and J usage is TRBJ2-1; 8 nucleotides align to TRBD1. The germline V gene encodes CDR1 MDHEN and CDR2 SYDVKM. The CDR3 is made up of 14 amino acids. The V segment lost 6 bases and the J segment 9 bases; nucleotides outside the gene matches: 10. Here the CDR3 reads CASRSQGAGVEQFF. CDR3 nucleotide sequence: TGTGCCAGCAGATCGCAGGGGGCAGGAGTTGAGCAGTTCTTC.

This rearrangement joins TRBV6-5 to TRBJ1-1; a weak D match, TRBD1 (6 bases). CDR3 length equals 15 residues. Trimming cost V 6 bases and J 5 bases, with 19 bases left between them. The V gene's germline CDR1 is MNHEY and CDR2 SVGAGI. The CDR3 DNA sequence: TGTGCCAGCAGCTCACGTTGGGAGGGGGTAACTGAAGCTTTCTTT. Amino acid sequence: CASSSRWEGVTEAFF.

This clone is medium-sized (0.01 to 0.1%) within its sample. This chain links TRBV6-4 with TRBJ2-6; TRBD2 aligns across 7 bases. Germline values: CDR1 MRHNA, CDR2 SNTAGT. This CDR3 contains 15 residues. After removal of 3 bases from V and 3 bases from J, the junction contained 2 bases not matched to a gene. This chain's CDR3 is CASSEGGHGANVLTF. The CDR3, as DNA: TGTGCCAGCAGTGAGGGAGGGCATGGGGCCAACGTCCTGACTTTC.

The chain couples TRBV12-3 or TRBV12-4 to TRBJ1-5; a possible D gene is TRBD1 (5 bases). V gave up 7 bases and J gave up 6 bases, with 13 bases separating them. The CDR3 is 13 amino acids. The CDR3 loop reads CASTNRTGQPQHF. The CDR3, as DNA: TGTGCCAGCACCAACAGGACGGGTCAGCCCCAGCATTTT.

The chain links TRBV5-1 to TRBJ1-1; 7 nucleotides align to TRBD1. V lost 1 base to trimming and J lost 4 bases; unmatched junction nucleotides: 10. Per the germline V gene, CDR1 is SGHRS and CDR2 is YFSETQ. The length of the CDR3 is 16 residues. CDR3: CASSLPMTGLGTEAFF. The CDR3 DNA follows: TGCGCCAGCAGCTTGCCAATGACAGGGCTAGGCACTGAAGCTTTCTTT.

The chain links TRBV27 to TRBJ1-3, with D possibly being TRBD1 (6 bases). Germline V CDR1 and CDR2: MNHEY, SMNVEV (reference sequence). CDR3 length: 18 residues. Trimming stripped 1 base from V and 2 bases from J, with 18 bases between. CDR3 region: CASSLYAPAGATGNTIYF. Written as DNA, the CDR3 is TGTGCCAGCAGTTTATATGCCCCGGCGGGGGCAACTGGAAACACCATATATTTT.

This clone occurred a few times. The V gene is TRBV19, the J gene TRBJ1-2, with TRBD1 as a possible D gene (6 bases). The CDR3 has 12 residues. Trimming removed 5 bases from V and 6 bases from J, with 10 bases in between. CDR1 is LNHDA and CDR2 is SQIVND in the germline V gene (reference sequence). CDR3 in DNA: TGTGCCAGTAGTCTCAGGGGAGATGGCTACACCTTC. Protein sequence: CASSLRGDGYTF. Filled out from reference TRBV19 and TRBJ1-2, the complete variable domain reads DGGITQSPKYLFRKEGQNVTLSCEQNLNHDAMYWYRQDPGQGLRLIYYSQIVNDFQKGDIAEGYSVSREKKESFPLTVTSAQKNPTAFYLCASSLRGDGYTFGSGTRLTVV.